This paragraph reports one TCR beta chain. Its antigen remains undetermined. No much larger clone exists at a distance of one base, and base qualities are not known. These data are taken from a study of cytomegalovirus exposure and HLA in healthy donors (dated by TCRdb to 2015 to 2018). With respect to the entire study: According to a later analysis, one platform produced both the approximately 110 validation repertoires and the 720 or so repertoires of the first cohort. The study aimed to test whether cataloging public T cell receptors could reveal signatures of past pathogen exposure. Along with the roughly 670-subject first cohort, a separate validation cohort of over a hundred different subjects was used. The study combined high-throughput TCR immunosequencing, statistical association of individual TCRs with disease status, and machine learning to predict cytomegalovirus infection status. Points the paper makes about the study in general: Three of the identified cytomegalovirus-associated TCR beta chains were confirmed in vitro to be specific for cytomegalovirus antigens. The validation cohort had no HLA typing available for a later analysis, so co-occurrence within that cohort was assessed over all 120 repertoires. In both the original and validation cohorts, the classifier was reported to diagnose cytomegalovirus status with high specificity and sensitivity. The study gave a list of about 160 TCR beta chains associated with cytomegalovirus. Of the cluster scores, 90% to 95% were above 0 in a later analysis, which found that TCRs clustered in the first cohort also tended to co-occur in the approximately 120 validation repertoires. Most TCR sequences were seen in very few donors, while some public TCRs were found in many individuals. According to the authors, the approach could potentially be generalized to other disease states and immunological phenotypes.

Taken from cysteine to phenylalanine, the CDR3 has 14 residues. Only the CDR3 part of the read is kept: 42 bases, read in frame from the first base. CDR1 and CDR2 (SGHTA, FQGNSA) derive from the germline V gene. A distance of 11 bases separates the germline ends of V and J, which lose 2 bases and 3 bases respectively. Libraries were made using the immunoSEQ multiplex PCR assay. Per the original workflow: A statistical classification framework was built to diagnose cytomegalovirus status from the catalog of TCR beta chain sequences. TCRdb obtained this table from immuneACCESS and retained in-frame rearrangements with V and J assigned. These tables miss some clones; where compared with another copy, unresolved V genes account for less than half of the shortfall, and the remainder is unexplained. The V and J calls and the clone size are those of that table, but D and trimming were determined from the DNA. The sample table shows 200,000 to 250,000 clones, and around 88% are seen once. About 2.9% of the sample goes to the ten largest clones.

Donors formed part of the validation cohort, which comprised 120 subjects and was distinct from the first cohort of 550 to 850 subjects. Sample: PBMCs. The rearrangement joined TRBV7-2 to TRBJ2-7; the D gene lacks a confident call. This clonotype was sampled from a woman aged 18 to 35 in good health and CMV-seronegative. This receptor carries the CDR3 CASSLFPKVYEQYF. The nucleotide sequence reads TGTGCCAGCAGCTTATTTCCTAAAGTCTACGAGCAGTACTTC. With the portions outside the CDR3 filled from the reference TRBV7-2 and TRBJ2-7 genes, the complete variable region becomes GAGVSQSPSNKVTEKGKDVELRCDPISGHTALYWYRQSLGQGLEFLIYFQGNSAPDKSGLPSDRFSAERTGGSVSTLTIQRTQQEDSAVYLCASSLFPKVYEQYFGPGTRLTVT.